Listed below are T cell receptor beta chains from one sample, sequenced in a study of shared clonotypes between healthy human individuals. TCRdb keeps only in-frame clones here, not all; method: immunoSEQ multiplex PCR. Here the sample spans 980,000 or so clones, over 75% being singletons. Material for sequencing was memory CD4+ T cells sorted from blood. The receptors come from a man between 18 and 29 years old in good health. Each CDR3 is given without its conserved first and last residue.

J gene: TRBJ1-1
V gene: TRBV4-3
CDR3 protein: ASSRGQTNTEAF

J gene: TRBJ1-1
V gene: TRBV4-1
CDR3 protein: ASSLGQMNTEAF

J gene: TRBJ1-2
V gene: TRBV5-6
CDR3 protein: ASSLVGSEGYGYT

J gene: TRBJ2-7
V gene: TRBV5-1
CDR3 protein: ASSLAGRQGALSYEQY

J gene: TRBJ1-2
V gene: TRBV28
CDR3 protein: ASSSGQTYGYT

J gene: TRBJ1-1
V gene: TRBV6-6
CDR3 protein: ASSYQLGDTEAF

J gene: TRBJ2-2
V gene: TRBV5-1
CDR3 protein: ASSPHEGSTGELF

J gene: TRBJ2-5
V gene: TRBV30
CDR3 protein: AWSVLMIEENETQY

J gene: TRBJ2-7
V gene: TRBV29-1
CDR3 protein: SVELSNEQY

J gene: TRBJ2-5
V gene: TRBV28
CDR3 protein: ASRTSGGSETQY

J gene: TRBJ2-3
V gene: TRBV15
CDR3 protein: ATSRSYTDTQY

J gene: TRBJ2-3
V gene: TRBV7-9
CDR3 protein: ASRLAGEGDTQY

J gene: TRBJ2-3
V gene: TRBV19
CDR3 protein: ASSPLTGGTDTQY

J gene: TRBJ1-5
V gene: TRBV5-1
CDR3 protein: ASSLGQDLSNQPQH

J gene: TRBJ2-3
V gene: TRBV7-7
CDR3 protein: ASSLGSGYTDTQY

J gene: TRBJ2-1
V gene: TRBV4-1
CDR3 protein: ASSQPTSAYNEQF

J gene: TRBJ2-7
V gene: TRBV6-6
CDR3 protein: ASSYWGGQYEQY

J gene: TRBJ1-2
V gene: TRBV2
CDR3 protein: ASRTTGVREGYT

J gene: TRBJ2-2
V gene: TRBV13
CDR3 protein: ASSLSGRRNTGELF

J gene: TRBJ2-7
V gene: TRBV5-1
CDR3 protein: ASSLDRASYEQY

J gene: TRBJ1-4
V gene: TRBV28
CDR3 protein: ASSPLGGQQEKLF

J gene: -
V gene: TRBV20-1
CDR3 protein: SARIENEQY

J gene: TRBJ1-1
V gene: TRBV7-9
CDR3 protein: ASIGLTNTEAF

J gene: TRBJ1-5
V gene: TRBV28
CDR3 protein: ATRGPTGPQH

J gene: TRBJ1-1
V gene: TRBV11-2
CDR3 protein: ASSLVGQAPRKNTEAF

J gene: TRBJ2-7
V gene: TRBV7-2
CDR3 protein: ASSLALIPGSSYEQY

J gene: TRBJ1-1
V gene: TRBV7-9
CDR3 protein: ASSPMTGWGTEAF

J gene: TRBJ2-7
V gene: TRBV30
CDR3 protein: AWGRSRREQY